Each of the 25 T cell receptor beta chains below was sequenced from the same sample in a study of T cell responses to AZD1222 COVID-19 vaccine. This table comes from immunoSEQ multiplex PCR, and its TCRdb copy is limited to in-frame clones, with some not included. The top ten clones hold about 48% of a sample with more than 100,000 clones, 91% of them seen once. Sequenced here: peripheral blood, sampled on day 0 of AZD1222 vaccination. These receptors all come from an adult in good health.

The rearrangement links TRBV11-2 to TRBJ2-1, with D maybe TRBD1 (6 bases). Trimming cost V 7 bases and J 2 bases, with 15 bases left between them. There are 15 residues in the CDR3. Germline V gene lookup returns CDR1 SGHAT and CDR2 FQNNGV. CDR3 residues: CASTFRRQAYNEQFF. CDR3 DNA: TGTGCCAGCACCTTTAGGAGACAGGCCTACAATGAGCAGTTCTTC.

V usage is TRBV29-1 and J usage is TRBJ1-4; D is undetermined. Germline V gene sequence: CDR1 SQVTM, CDR2 ANQGSEA. The CDR3 consists of 11 residues. The V end was cut by 3 bases, the J end by 5 bases, with 4 bases between. The CDR3 coding sequence is TGCAGCGTTGACAGGAATGAAAAACTGTTTTTT. This encodes CSVDRNEKLFF. Using reference TRBV29-1 and TRBJ1-4 for the parts outside the CDR3, the full variable domain is SAVISQKPSRDICQRGTSLTIQCQVDSQVTMMFWYRQQPGQSLTLIATANQGSEATYESGFVIDKFPISRPNLTFSTLTVSNMSPEDSSIYLCSVDRNEKLFFGSGTQLSVL.

The chain is built from TRBV29-1 and TRBJ1-2, with TRBD1 matching over 9 bases. The ends lost 5 bases at V and 3 bases at J; junction bases unmatched: 4. Germline V gene data show CDR1 as SQVTM and CDR2 as ANQGSEA. The CDR3 is 13 residues long. DNA of the CDR3: TGCAGCGTTCGGACAGGGGTCGACTATGGCTACACCTTC. Translating it yields CSVRTGVDYGYTF.

This clone was recorded once. This chain uses TRBV5-1 with TRBJ1-2; 7 positions match TRBD1. V gave up 0 bases and J gave up 0 bases; unmatched junction bases: 2. This CDR3 has 15 amino acids. The germline CDR1 and CDR2 sequences are SGHRS and YFSETQ. The CDR3 loop is CASSLGDRTNYGYTF. CDR3 nucleotides: TGCGCCAGCAGCTTGGGGGACAGAACTAACTATGGCTACACCTTC.

The chain employs TRBV10-3 and TRBJ2-7, with a possible D match to TRBD1 (6 bases). Deletions cut 3 bases from V and 5 bases from J, with 14 bases between. Per germline, CDR1 ENHRY and CDR2 SYGVKD. This CDR3 is built from 14 residues. DNA for the CDR3: TGTGCCATCAGTGACGCAGGGGAACGACACGAGCAGTACTTC. This encodes CAISDAGERHEQYF.

The rearrangement links TRBV7-2 to TRBJ1-5; TRBD1 is a possible D gene (5 bases). There are 14 residues in the CDR3. The V end was cut by 6 bases, the J end by 0 bases, with 9 bases between. CDR1 is SGHTA and CDR2 is FQGNSA in the germline V gene. CDR3 region: CASSTQGSNQPQHF. DNA of the CDR3: TGTGCCAGCAGTACCCAGGGTAGCAATCAGCCCCAGCATTTT.

The rearrangement uses TRBV6-5 and TRBJ2-7; D may be TRBD2 (5 bases). There are 15 residues in the CDR3. The germline V gene encodes CDR1 MNHEY and CDR2 SVGAGI. The V end lost 6 bases, the J end lost 0 bases, and 15 bases lay between the germline ends. DNA for the CDR3: TGTGCCAGCAGCCCAGCGGTCTACTCCTCCTACGAGCAGTACTTC. As protein: CASSPAVYSSYEQYF.

The chain is built from TRBV5-1 and TRBJ2-2; weak D call: TRBD2 (6 bases). V dropped 7 bases and J dropped 3 bases, with 13 bases sitting between them. This CDR3 has 14 residues. From germline, CDR1 is SGHRS and CDR2 YFSETQ. The CDR3 coding sequence is TGCGCCAGCTACCCGGACTATTACACCGGGGAGCTGTTTTTT. Protein: CASYPDYYTGELFF.

The rearrangement joins TRBV6-2 or TRBV6-3 to TRBJ2-5; a weak D match, TRBD1 (5 bases). There are 15 residues in the CDR3. The ends were cut back, 3 bases at V and 5 bases at J, with 16 bases in the middle. The germline V gene has CDR1 MNHEY and CDR2 SVGEGT. CDR3 residues: CASSYGQGVGETQYF. CDR3 in DNA: TGTGCCAGCAGTTATGGGCAGGGTGTCGGCGAGACCCAGTACTTC.

The chain uses TRBV30 and TRBJ1-4; no clear D. Germline CDR1 reads GTSNPN; CDR2 reads SVGIG (reference sequence). This CDR3 comprises 15 residues. Trimming pared 4 bases from V and 7 bases from J, leaving 19 bases between. The CDR3 is CAWTAGGSQTEKLFF. The CDR3 DNA sequence: TGTGCCTGGACCGCAGGTGGCAGCCAGACTGAAAAACTGTTTTTT.

V gene TRBV5-4 combines with J gene TRBJ2-3; TRBD1 matches at 8 bases. This CDR3 has 14 residues. Germline assignment: CDR1 SGHNT and CDR2 YYREEE (reference sequence). V gave up 4 bases and J gave up 5 bases; unmatched junction bases: 6. CDR3 protein: CASSPGQGVDTQYF. CDR3 bases: TGTGCCAGCAGCCCAGGACAGGGTGTAGATACGCAGTATTTT.

This clone was seen once. The chain has TRBV12-3 or TRBV12-4 and TRBJ1-6; no clear D gene. This CDR3 has 13 residues. V was clipped by 7 bases and J by 6 bases, with 10 bases between them. This CDR3 is CASTGQINSPLHF. In DNA, the CDR3 is TGTGCCAGCACCGGGCAAATTAATTCACCCCTCCACTTT.

This clone was seen only once. CDR3 nucleotides: TGTGCCAGCAGCCCGGGGGGACTCATGAACACTGAAGCTTTCTTT. This encodes CASSPGGLMNTEAFF. The genes are TRBV5-4 and TRBJ1-1; maybe TRBD1 (5 bases). The germline V and J ends were trimmed by 4 bases and 0 bases, with 13 bases remaining between them. Germline V CDR1 and CDR2: SGHNT, YYREEE (reference sequence). There are 15 residues in the CDR3. Combining the CDR3 with reference TRBV5-4 and TRBJ1-1 gives the whole variable domain ETGVTQSPTHLIKTRGQQVTLRCSSQSGHNTVSWYQQALGQGPQFIFQYYREEENGRGNFPPRFSGLQFPNYSSELNVNALELDDSALYLCASSPGGLMNTEAFFGQGTRLTVV.

The table lists this clone with a few counts. This chain joins TRBV13 and TRBJ1-2; possible D gene TRBD1, 6 bases. CDR3 size: 13 residues. V shed 5 bases and J shed 8 bases, with 15 bases lying between them. From germline, CDR1 is PRHDT and CDR2 FYEKMQ (reference sequence). In nucleotides, the CDR3 is TGTGCCAGCAGCGCCTCCAGGGGTCAAGGCTACACCTTC. It encodes CASSASRGQGYTF.

V is TRBV27 and J is TRBJ1-4; D call uncertain. CDR3 size: 15 residues. CDR1 and CDR2 from the germline V gene are MNHEY and SMNVEV (reference sequence). Deletions cut 6 bases from V and 3 bases from J, with 14 bases between. As DNA, the CDR3 is TGTGCCAGCAGCAGAGTCAACCTAGCTAATGAAAAACTGTTTTTT. Encoded protein: CASSRVNLANEKLFF. Drawing the rest from reference TRBV27 and TRBJ1-4, the complete variable domain is EAQVTQNPRYLITVTGKKLTVTCSQNMNHEYMSWYRQDPGLGLRQIYYSMNVEVTDKGDVPEGYKVSRKEKRNFPLILESPSPNQTSLYFCASSRVNLANEKLFFGSGTQLSVL.

This sequence joins TRBV24-1 and TRBJ1-5, with 7 bases matching TRBD1. This CDR3 has 13 amino acids. Trimming removed 7 bases from V and 5 bases from J; junction bases left unmatched: 4. Per germline, CDR1 KGHDR and CDR2 SFDVKD. This CDR3 reads CATSEGADQPQHF. CDR3 in DNA: TGTGCCACCAGCGAGGGGGCGGATCAGCCCCAGCATTTT.

This clone was observed a few times. V is TRBV6-4 and J is TRBJ2-2, with D possibly TRBD2 on 6 matching bases. Germline V gene sequence: CDR1 MRHNA, CDR2 SNTAGT. This CDR3 comprises 14 residues. The V gene lost 6 bases and the J gene lost 1 base, with 9 bases spanning the gap. The CDR3 DNA sequence: TGTGCCAGCAGCCAGGGAGGGAACACCGGGGAGCTGTTTTTT. It translates to CASSQGGNTGELFF.

The V and J genes are TRBV29-1 and TRBJ1-5; a possible D gene is TRBD1 (6 bases). Germline CDR1 and CDR2: SQVTM and ANQGSEA. The CDR3 is made up of 13 amino acids. Between the trimmed V and J ends, which lost 7 bases and 9 bases, there was a span of 19 bases. CDR3 sequence: CSARLQGPGPQHF. CDR3 sequence (DNA): TGCAGCGCCCGTTTACAGGGACCTGGGCCCCAGCATTTT.

CDR3 nucleotide sequence: TGTGCCAGCAGCCCCGGGGGGGTGTTAAGCAATCAGCCCCAGCATTTT. Protein: CASSPGGVLSNQPQHF. This chain connects TRBV28 to TRBJ1-5; possible D gene TRBD1, 5 bases. Germline V CDR1 and CDR2: MDHEN, SYDVKM. The CDR3 is 16 residues long. Trimming shortened V by 6 bases and J by 1 base, and 16 bases separated the two germline ends.

The V gene is TRBV28, the J gene TRBJ1-5; no reliable D call. Trimming left V 7 bases short and J 1 base short, with 5 bases between. The CDR3 contains 12 residues. Germline CDR1 is MDHEN and CDR2 is SYDVKM. For the CDR3, the DNA is TGTGCCAGCACCGGGAGCAATCAGCCCCAGCATTTT. It yields the protein CASTGSNQPQHF.

The genes are TRBV7-2 and TRBJ2-2; 7 bases are shared with TRBD2. Germline values: CDR1 SGHTA, CDR2 FQGNSA. This CDR3 comprises 15 residues. Unmatched junction bases numbered 0, after V lost 2 bases and J lost 0 bases. The CDR3 reads CASSLLAANTGELFF. The CDR3 DNA is TGTGCCAGCAGCTTACTAGCGGCGAACACCGGGGAGCTGTTTTTT.

The gene calls are TRBV4-2 and TRBJ1-2; D gene ambiguous. Germline assignment: CDR1 LGHNA and CDR2 YNFKEQ. The CDR3 length is 13 residues. The V gene lost 0 bases and the J gene lost 8 bases, with 10 bases spanning the gap. CDR3 nucleotides: TGTGCCAGCAGCCAAGATCGGGATCCGGGCTACACCTTC. This gives the protein CASSQDRDPGYTF.

The V gene is TRBV7-3, the J gene TRBJ2-1; the match to TRBD2 covers 9 bases. J gave up 9 bases and V 2 bases, and 5 bases lay outside the gene matches. CDR3 length equals 14 residues. CDR1 is SGHTA, CDR2 FQGTGA, per germline. CDR3 protein: CASSLGLAGAEQFF. The CDR3 nucleotides are TGTGCCAGCAGCTTAGGGTTAGCGGGAGCTGAGCAGTTCTTC.

The chain's CDR3 is CASSHGVAGGSGELFF. CDR3 in DNA: TGCGCCAGCAGCCACGGAGTTGCGGGAGGGAGCGGGGAGCTGTTTTTT. The chain combines TRBV5-1 with TRBJ2-2, with 9 bases aligning to TRBD2. There are 16 residues in the CDR3. The germline gives CDR1 SGHRS, CDR2 YFSETQ. V lost 4 bases to trimming and J lost 7 bases; unmatched junction nucleotides: 11.

The CDR3 DNA reads TGTGCCAGCACAGGCCAGGGAGGTAGCAATCAGCCCCAGCATTTT. Protein: CASTGQGGSNQPQHF. This sequence joins TRBV28 and TRBJ1-5; D is possibly TRBD1 (5 bases). In germline, CDR1 is MDHEN, CDR2 SYDVKM. This CDR3 has 15 amino acids. Trimming shortened V by 7 bases and J by 0 bases, and 13 bases separated the two germline ends.